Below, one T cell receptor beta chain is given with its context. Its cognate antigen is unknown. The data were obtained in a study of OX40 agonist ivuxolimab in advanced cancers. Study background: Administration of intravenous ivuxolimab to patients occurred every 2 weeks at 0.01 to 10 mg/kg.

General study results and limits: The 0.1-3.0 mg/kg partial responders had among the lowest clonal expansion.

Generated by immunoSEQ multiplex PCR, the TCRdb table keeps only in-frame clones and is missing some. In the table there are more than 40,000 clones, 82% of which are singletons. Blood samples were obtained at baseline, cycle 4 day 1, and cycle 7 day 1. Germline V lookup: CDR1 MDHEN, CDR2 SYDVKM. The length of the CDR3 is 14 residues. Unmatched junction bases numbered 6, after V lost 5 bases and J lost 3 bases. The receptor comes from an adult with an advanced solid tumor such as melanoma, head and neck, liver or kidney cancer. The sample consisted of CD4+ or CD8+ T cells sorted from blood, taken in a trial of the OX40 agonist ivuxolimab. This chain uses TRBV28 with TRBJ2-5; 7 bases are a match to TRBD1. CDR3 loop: CASSLRTGEETQYF. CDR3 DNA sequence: TGTGCCAGCAGTCTCAGGACAGGAGAAGAGACCCAGTACTTC.